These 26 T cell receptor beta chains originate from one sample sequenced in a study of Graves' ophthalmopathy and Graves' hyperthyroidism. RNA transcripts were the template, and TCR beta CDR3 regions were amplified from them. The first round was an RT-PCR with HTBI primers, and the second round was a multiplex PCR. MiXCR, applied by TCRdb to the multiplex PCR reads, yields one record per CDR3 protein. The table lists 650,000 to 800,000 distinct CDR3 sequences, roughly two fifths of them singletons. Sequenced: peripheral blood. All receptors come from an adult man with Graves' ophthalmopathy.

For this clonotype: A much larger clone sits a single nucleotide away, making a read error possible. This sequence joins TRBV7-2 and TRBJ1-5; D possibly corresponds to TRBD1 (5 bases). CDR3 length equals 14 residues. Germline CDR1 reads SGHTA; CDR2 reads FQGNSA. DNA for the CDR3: TGTGCCGGCAGCACCGGGGCCGCTAGTTCGCCCCAGCATTTT. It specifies CAGSTGAASSPQHF.

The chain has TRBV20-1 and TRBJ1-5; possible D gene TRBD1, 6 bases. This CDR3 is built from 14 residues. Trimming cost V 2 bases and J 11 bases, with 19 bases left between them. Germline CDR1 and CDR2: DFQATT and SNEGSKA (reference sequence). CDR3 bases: TGCAGTGCTAGACTAGCGGGGGGGCAAGAGACCCAGCATTTT. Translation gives CSARLAGGQETQHF.

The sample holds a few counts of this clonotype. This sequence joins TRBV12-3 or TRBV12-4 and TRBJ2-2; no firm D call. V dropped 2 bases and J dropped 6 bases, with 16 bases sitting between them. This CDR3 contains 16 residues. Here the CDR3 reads CASSLSGRGISGELFF. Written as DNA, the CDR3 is TGTGCCAGCAGTTTAAGTGGGCGTGGGATTTCCGGGGAGCTGTTTTTT.

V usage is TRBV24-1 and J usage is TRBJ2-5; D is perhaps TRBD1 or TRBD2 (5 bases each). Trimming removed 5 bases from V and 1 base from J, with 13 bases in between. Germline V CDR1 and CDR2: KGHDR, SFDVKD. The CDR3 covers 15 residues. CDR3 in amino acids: CATSAGRTSQETQYF. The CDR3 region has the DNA TGTGCCACCAGTGCGGGACGCACTTCCCAAGAGACCCAGTACTTC.

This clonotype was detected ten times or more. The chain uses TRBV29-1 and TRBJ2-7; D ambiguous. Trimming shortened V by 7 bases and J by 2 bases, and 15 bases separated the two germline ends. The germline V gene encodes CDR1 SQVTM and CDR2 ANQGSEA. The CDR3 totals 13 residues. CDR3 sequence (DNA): TGCAGCGCCGGCCAACTGACCCCCTACGAGCAGTACTTC. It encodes CSAGQLTPYEQYF.

The CDR3 sequence is CAIRVSTGVPQHF. Here the CDR3 DNA reads TGTGCCATCAGAGTCAGTACGGGAGTGCCCCAGCATTTT. The rearrangement links TRBV10-3 to TRBJ1-5; unclear D gene. Germline V lookup: CDR1 ENHRY, CDR2 SYGVKD. This CDR3 is 13 amino acids long. Trimming removed 6 bases at V and 9 bases at J, with 15 bases between.

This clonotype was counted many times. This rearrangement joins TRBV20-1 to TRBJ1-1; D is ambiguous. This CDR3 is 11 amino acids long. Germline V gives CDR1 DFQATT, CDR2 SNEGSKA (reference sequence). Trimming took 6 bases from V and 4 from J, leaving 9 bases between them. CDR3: CSAARFTEAFF. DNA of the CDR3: TGCAGTGCAGCGAGGTTCACTGAAGCTTTCTTT.

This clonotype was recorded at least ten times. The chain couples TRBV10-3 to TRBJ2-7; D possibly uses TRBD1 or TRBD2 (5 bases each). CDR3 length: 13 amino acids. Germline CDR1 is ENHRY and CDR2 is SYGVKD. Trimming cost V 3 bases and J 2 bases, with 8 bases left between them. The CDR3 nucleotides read TGTGCCATCAGTGAATGGGACCCCTACGAGCAGTACTTC. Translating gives CAISEWDPYEQYF.

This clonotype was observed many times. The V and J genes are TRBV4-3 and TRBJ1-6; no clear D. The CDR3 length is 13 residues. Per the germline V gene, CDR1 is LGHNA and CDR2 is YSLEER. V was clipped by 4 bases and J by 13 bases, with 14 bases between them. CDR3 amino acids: CASSPTSGHPLHF. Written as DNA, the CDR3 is TGCGCCAGCAGCCCGACCTCCGGGCACCCCCTCCACTTT.

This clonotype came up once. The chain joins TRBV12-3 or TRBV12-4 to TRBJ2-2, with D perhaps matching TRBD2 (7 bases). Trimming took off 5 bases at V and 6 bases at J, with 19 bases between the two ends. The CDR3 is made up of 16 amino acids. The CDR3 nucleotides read TGTGCCAGCAGTGGAAGTGGGGGGGCCGGGCCCGGGGAGCTGTTTTTT. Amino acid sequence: CASSGSGGAGPGELFF.

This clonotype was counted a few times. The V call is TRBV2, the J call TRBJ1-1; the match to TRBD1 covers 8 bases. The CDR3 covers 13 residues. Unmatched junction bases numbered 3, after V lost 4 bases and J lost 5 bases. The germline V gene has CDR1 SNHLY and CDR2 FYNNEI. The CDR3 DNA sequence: TGTGCCAGCAGTGCAGGGGGCTGGACTGAAGCTTTCTTT. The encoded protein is CASSAGGWTEAFF.

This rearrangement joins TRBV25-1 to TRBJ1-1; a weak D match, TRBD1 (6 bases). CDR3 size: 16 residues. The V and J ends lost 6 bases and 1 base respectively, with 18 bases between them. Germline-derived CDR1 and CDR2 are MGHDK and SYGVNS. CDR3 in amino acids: CASSYGQSGGNTEAFF. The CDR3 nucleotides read TGTGCCAGCAGCTACGGACAGAGTGGTGGGAACACTGAAGCTTTCTTT.

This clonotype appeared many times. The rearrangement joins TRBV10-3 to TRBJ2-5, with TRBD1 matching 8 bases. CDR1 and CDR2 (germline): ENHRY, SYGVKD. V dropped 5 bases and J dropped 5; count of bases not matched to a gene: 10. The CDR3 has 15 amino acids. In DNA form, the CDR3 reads TGTGCCATCAGTCACCCCGGACAGGGAAGGGAGACCCAGTACTTC. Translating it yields CAISHPGQGRETQYF.

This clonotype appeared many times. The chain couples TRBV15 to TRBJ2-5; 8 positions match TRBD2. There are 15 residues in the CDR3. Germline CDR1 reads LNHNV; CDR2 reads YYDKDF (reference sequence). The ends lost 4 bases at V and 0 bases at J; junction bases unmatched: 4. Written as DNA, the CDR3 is TGTGCCACCAGCACGCAACTAGCGGACCAAGAGACCCAGTACTTC. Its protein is CATSTQLADQETQYF.

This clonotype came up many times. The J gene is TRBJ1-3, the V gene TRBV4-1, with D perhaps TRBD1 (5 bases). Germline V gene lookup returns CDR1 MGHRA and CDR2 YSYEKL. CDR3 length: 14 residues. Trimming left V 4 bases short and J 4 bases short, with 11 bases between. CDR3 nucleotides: TGCGCCAGCAGCCGAGGGACGGACGGAAACACCATATATTTT. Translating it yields CASSRGTDGNTIYF.

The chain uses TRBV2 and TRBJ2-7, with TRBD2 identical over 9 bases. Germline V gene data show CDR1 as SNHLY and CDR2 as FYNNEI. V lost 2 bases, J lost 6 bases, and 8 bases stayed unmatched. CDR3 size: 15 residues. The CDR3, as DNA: TGTGCCAGCAGTGAACTGGCTAGCGGGGTTTCCGAGCAGTACTTC. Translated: CASSELASGVSEQYF.

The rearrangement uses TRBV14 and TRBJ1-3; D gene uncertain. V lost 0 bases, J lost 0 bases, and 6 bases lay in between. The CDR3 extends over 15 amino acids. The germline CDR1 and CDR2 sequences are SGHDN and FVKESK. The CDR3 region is CASSQDLASGNTIYF. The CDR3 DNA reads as TGTGCCAGCAGCCAAGATCTGGCCTCTGGAAACACCATATATTTT.

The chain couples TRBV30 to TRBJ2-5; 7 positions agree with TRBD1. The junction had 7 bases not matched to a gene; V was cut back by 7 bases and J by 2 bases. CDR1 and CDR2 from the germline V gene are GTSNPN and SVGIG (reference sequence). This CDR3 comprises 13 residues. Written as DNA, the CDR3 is TGTGCCTTCGCAGACAGGGCACAAGAGACCCAGTACTTC. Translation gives CAFADRAQETQYF. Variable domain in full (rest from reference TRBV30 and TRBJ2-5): SQTIHQWPATLVQPVGSPLSLECTVEGTSNPNLYWYRQAAGRGLQLLFYSVGIGQISSEVPQNLSASRPQDRQFILSSKKLLLSDSGFYLCAFADRAQETQYFGPGTRLLVL.

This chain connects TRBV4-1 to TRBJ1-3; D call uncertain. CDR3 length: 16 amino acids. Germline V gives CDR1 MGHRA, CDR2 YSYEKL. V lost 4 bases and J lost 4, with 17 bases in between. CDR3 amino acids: CASSPTASGYGNTIYF. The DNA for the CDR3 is TGCGCCAGCAGCCCCACAGCATCCGGGTACGGAAACACCATATATTTT.

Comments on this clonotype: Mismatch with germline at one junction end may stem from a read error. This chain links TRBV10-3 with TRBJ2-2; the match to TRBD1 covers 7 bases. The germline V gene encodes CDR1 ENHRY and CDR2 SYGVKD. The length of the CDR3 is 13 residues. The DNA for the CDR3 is TGTGCCAGCAGTTACGGGCCAGGGGGAGAGCTGTTTTTT. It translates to CASSYGPGGELFF.

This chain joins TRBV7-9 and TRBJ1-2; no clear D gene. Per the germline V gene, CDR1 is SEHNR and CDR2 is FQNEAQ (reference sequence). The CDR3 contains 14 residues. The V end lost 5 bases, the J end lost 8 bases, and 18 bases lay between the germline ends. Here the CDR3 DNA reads TGTGCCAGCAGCCTCGGGAGTTATGGCAGCGGCTACACCTTC. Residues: CASSLGSYGSGYTF.

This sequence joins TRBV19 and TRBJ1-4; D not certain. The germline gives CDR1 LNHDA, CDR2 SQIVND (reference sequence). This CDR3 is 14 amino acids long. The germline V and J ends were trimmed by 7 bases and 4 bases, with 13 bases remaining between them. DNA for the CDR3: TGTGCCAGTAACCTGGGCACATTTAATGAAAAACTGTTTTTT. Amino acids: CASNLGTFNEKLFF.

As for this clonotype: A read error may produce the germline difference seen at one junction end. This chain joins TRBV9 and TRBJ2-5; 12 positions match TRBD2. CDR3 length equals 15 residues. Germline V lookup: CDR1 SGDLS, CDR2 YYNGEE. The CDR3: CASSIGLAGQEAQYF. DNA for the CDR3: TGTGCCAGCAGCATCGGACTAGCGGGGCAAGAGGCCCAGTACTTC. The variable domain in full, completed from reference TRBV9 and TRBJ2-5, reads DSGVTQTPKHLITATGQRVTLRCSPRSGDLSVYWYQQSLDQGLQFLIQYYNGEERAKGNILERFSAQQFPDLHSELNLSSLELGDSALYFCASSIGLAGQEAQYFGPGTRLLVL.

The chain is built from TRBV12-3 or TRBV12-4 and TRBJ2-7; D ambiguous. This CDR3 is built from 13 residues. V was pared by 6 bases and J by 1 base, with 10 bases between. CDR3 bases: TGTGCCAGCAGACCAGCCGTATCCTACGAGCAGTACTTC. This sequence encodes CASRPAVSYEQYF.

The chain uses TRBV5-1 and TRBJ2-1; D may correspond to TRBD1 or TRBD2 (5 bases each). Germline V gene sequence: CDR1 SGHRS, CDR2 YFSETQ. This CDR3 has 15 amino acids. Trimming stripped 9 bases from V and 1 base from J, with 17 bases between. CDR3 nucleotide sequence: TGCGCCATCCGCTGGGGGTGGGGATCCTACAATGAGCAGTTCTTC. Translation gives CAIRWGWGSYNEQFF.

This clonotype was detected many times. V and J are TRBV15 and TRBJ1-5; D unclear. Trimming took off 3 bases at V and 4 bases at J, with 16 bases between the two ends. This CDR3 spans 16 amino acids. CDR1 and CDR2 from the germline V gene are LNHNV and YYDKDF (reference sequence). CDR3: CATSRDGPSKNQPQHF. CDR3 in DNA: TGTGCCACCAGCAGGGACGGGCCATCGAAAAATCAGCCCCAGCATTTT.